A single sample gave rise to the 22 T cell receptor beta chains below, sequenced in a study of blood T cell repertoires in COVID-19. TCRdb's table, derived via immunoSEQ multiplex PCR, lists solely in-frame clones and lacks some. The sample lists about 300,000 clones; around 86% were seen once. The source material was peripheral blood. These receptors originate from a man aged 70 or older with acute or convalescent COVID-19.

The chain is built from TRBV6-2 or TRBV6-3 and TRBJ1-5; 7 bases are shared with TRBD1. The germline CDR1 and CDR2 sequences are MNHEY and SVGEGT. CDR3 size: 17 residues. Trimming took 4 bases from V and 2 from J; bases not matched to a gene: 11. The CDR3 region is CASSSRQGLFGNQPQHF. In DNA form, the CDR3 reads TGTGCCAGCAGTTCAAGACAGGGTTTATTCGGCAATCAGCCCCAGCATTTT.

This chain uses TRBV9 with TRBJ1-5, with D hard to call. There are 15 residues in the CDR3. Germline V gene sequence: CDR1 SGDLS, CDR2 YYNGEE. Trimming pared 4 bases from V and 6 bases from J, leaving 17 bases between. The CDR3 region is CASSPSSEIGQPQHF. The DNA for the CDR3 is TGTGCCAGCAGCCCTAGCTCGGAAATTGGTCAGCCCCAGCATTTT.

The chain joins TRBV7-9 to TRBJ1-2, with D tentatively TRBD1 (6 bases). Trimming removed 6 bases from V and 3 bases from J, with 11 bases in between. Germline lookup yields CDR1 SEHNR and CDR2 FQNEAQ (reference sequence). The CDR3 sequence is 13 residues long. The CDR3 nucleotides are TGTGCCAGCAGTAGGGGGAGCGACTATGGCTACACCTTC. It specifies CASSRGSDYGYTF.

The rearrangement links TRBV2 to TRBJ2-1; 7 positions agree with TRBD1. With V trimmed by 6 bases and J by 9 bases, 8 bases remained unmatched. The CDR3 is 13 amino acids. The germline CDR1 and CDR2 sequences are SNHLY and FYNNEI. CDR3 protein: CASSGQVGVEQFF. The CDR3 DNA is TGTGCCAGCAGCGGACAGGTCGGGGTTGAGCAGTTCTTC.

This clone was counted a few times. The chain recombines TRBV28 with TRBJ1-2, with TRBD1 matching 8 bases. V lost 5 bases, J lost 6 bases, and 14 bases stayed unmatched. The CDR3 consists of 16 residues. CDR1 MDHEN and CDR2 SYDVKM come from the germline V gene. CDR3 nucleotides: TGTGCCAGCAGTCTAGGCGTCGACAGGGGATGGGATGGCTACACCTTC. Amino acid sequence: CASSLGVDRGWDGYTF.

The chain employs TRBV7-9 and TRBJ2-7, with D tentatively TRBD1 (7 bases). The CDR3 extends over 15 amino acids. CDR1 and CDR2 from the germline V gene are SEHNR and FQNEAQ (reference sequence). With 4 bases removed from V and 7 bases from J, the gap between germline ends came to 20 bases. The CDR3 bases are TGTGCCAGCAGCTCGGAGGGGGCCGCCCGGGAAGAGCAGTACTTC. Its translation: CASSSEGAAREEQYF.

This clone was recorded only once. The DNA for the CDR3 is TGTGCCAGCAGCTTGAGCGGGACCACCACAGATACGCAGTATTTT. It translates to CASSLSGTTTDTQYF. The chain carries TRBV9 and TRBJ2-3; TRBD2 matches at 7 bases. The CDR3 has 15 amino acids. Germline V gene sequence: CDR1 SGDLS, CDR2 YYNGEE. V was pared by 4 bases and J by 2 bases, with 7 bases of the junction left unmatched.

This sequence joins TRBV28 and TRBJ2-7; 13 bases are shared with TRBD2. CDR1 is MDHEN, CDR2 SYDVKM, per germline. The V and J ends lost 6 bases and 13 bases, in that order; junction bases with no gene match: 9. The CDR3 covers 13 residues. The CDR3 region has the DNA TGTGCCAGCAGGGGACTAGCGGGAAGTAAACCATACTTC. This sequence encodes CASRGLAGSKPYF.

The CDR3 DNA reads TGCAGCGTGTACGCCAGGTCTAACTATGGCTACACCTTC. Amino acid sequence: CSVYARSNYGYTF. This chain uses TRBV29-1 with TRBJ1-2, with unresolved D. The germline V gene has CDR1 SQVTM and CDR2 ANQGSEA. V was shortened by 6 bases and J by 0 bases, with 11 bases between the two germline ends. The CDR3 is made up of 13 amino acids.

The chain uses TRBV3-1 (or the pseudogene TRBV3-2) and TRBJ2-3; TRBD2 matches 8 bases. V lost 2 bases, J lost 6 bases, and 4 bases stayed unmatched. The CDR3 covers 14 residues. Germline V lookup: CDR1 LGHDT, CDR2 YNNKEL (reference sequence). The CDR3 sequence is CASSQSTGGDTQYF. CDR3 sequence (DNA): TGTGCCAGCAGCCAAAGTACGGGGGGGGATACGCAGTATTTT.

V usage is TRBV19 and J usage is TRBJ1-4, with D possibly being TRBD1 (6 bases). Looked up from germline, CDR1 is LNHDA and CDR2 is SQIVND (reference sequence). The CDR3 length is 16 residues. V was clipped by 4 bases and J by 4 bases, with 16 bases between them. CDR3 loop: CASSTYSRGGNEKLFF. The CDR3 bases are TGTGCCAGTAGTACCTACAGCAGGGGTGGTAATGAAAAACTGTTTTTT.

As regards this clone: At the DNA level, this CDR3 is encoded by other sequences in the same sample as well. The CDR3 DNA is TGTGCCAGCAGCCTGGGACAGCCAAACACTGAAGCTTTCTTT. Residues: CASSLGQPNTEAFF. The V gene is TRBV5-4, the J gene TRBJ1-1; TRBD1 agrees at 7 bases. The germline CDR1 and CDR2 sequences are SGHNT and YYREEE (reference sequence). The CDR3 covers 14 residues. Trimming took 4 bases from V and 2 from J; bases not matched to a gene: 5.

The chain is built from TRBV6-6 and TRBJ1-6; TRBD1 matches at 9 bases. Per the germline V gene, CDR1 is MNHNY and CDR2 is SVGAGI (reference sequence). The CDR3 totals 15 residues. After removal of 5 bases from V and 13 bases from J, the junction contained 12 bases not matched to a gene. CDR3 in DNA: TGTGCCAGCAGTCCACAAGGGACAGGGAGTTCCCCCCTCCACTTT. It codes for CASSPQGTGSSPLHF.

This chain links TRBV6-2 or TRBV6-3 with TRBJ2-2; tentative D call: TRBD2 (6 bases). V dropped 5 bases and J dropped 4 bases, with 14 bases sitting between them. CDR3 length: 15 residues. Germline assignment: CDR1 MNHEY and CDR2 SVGEGT. In DNA, the CDR3 is TGTGCCAGCAGTGTCCGACTAGTTAGCACCGGGGAGCTGTTTTTT. Protein sequence: CASSVRLVSTGELFF.

CDR3 nucleotides: TGCAGCGCCCGATTTCAGGAAAAACTGTTTTTT. This sequence encodes CSARFQEKLFF. This chain connects TRBV29-1 to TRBJ1-4; D is ambiguous. Germline CDR1 and CDR2: SQVTM and ANQGSEA. V lost 7 bases and J lost 8, with 11 bases in between. The CDR3 is 11 residues long. The full variable domain, with the rest looked up from reference TRBV29-1 and TRBJ1-4, is SAVISQKPSRDICQRGTSLTIQCQVDSQVTMMFWYRQQPGQSLTLIATANQGSEATYESGFVIDKFPISRPNLTFSTLTVSNMSPEDSSIYLCSARFQEKLFFGSGTQLSVL.

This clone was observed a handful of times. The chain uses TRBV7-9 and TRBJ1-1; D remains ambiguous. This CDR3 region has 16 residues. Looked up from germline, CDR1 is SEHNR and CDR2 is FQNEAQ (reference sequence). Deletions cut 1 base from V and 1 base from J, with 13 bases between. This CDR3 is CASSLGRFEANTEAFF. The CDR3 DNA sequence: TGTGCCAGCAGCTTAGGGCGGTTTGAAGCGAACACTGAAGCTTTCTTT.

The gene calls are TRBV7-3 and TRBJ2-3, with D tentatively TRBD2 (7 bases). The V gene lost 2 bases and the J gene lost 8 bases, with 32 bases spanning the gap. This CDR3 has 20 residues. Germline V gene sequence: CDR1 SGHTA, CDR2 FQGTGA. In DNA form, the CDR3 reads TGTGCCAGCAGCTTAGCTCACCCTCTGTCGGCGGGGGCCAGGACTAGTACGCAGTATTTT. This encodes CASSLAHPLSAGARTSTQYF.

The chain combines TRBV11-3 with TRBJ2-5; a possible D gene is TRBD2 (6 bases). Per the germline V gene, CDR1 is SGHNT and CDR2 is YENEEA. The CDR3 is 13 residues long. V shed 5 bases and J shed 4 bases, with 11 bases lying between them. This CDR3 is CASSQGLRETQYF. DNA of the CDR3: TGTGCCAGCAGCCAGGGACTCCGAGAGACCCAGTACTTC.

In its sample, this clone was seen a few times. The chain has TRBV19 and TRBJ2-2; TRBD2 is a possible D gene (6 bases). The CDR3 spans 15 residues. V shed 3 bases and J shed 4 bases, with 12 bases lying between them. Germline V gene data show CDR1 as LNHDA and CDR2 as SQIVND (reference sequence). As DNA, the CDR3 is TGTGCCAGTAGTATCCGGGGGTTTGGCACCGGGGAGCTGTTTTTT. Encoded protein: CASSIRGFGTGELFF.

This clone was seen more than once but under ten times. V usage is TRBV7-8 and J usage is TRBJ2-7, with D tentatively TRBD1 (6 bases). Trimming removed 1 base at V and 2 bases at J, with 9 bases between. CDR3 size: 14 residues. Germline CDR1 and CDR2: SGHVS and FQNEAQ. Here the CDR3 reads CASSLEQGTYEQYF. As DNA, the CDR3 is TGTGCCAGCAGCTTAGAACAGGGAACCTACGAGCAGTACTTC.

The chain recombines TRBV15 with TRBJ2-7; D is ambiguous. Germline V gene sequence: CDR1 LNHNV, CDR2 YYDKDF (reference sequence). V was pared by 0 bases and J by 6 bases, with 6 bases between. CDR3 size: 12 residues. CDR3 DNA: TGTGCCACCAGCAGAGATTTGGCCGAGCAGTACTTC. It yields the protein CATSRDLAEQYF.

This clone was seen once. The gene calls are TRBV5-4 and TRBJ2-7, with D unclear. CDR3 length: 13 residues. Per the germline V gene, CDR1 is SGHNT and CDR2 is YYREEE (reference sequence). With 0 bases removed from V and 4 bases from J, the gap between germline ends came to 8 bases. CDR3 bases: TGTGCCAGCAGCTTGGCTCCGGGTTACGAGCAGTACTTC. Encoded protein: CASSLAPGYEQYF.